The T cell receptor (beta chain) under discussion was sequenced for a study of T cell responses to AZD1222 COVID-19 vaccine. Study conclusions and caveats: Mapped onto spike, vaccine-associated CD4 TCRs spanned it and were dominant at 160-218 and 743-854.

A word on this clone: The antigen is not known.

This CDR3 has 15 amino acids. CDR1 is SGHDN and CDR2 is FVKESK in the germline V gene. V was trimmed by 0 bases and J by 4 bases, leaving 13 bases between them. Here immunoSEQ multiplex PCR was the method, and the copy in TCRdb shows in-frame clones only, minus some. The table has about 150,000 clones, about 90% seen once; the top ten hold less than 5.5%. This receptor was identified in an adult in good health. The material was peripheral blood, obtained on day 0 of AZD1222 vaccination. The V gene is TRBV14, the J gene TRBJ2-7; D remains unclear. Written as DNA, the CDR3 is TGTGCCAGCAGCCAAGATGAGGCGATACCTTACGAGCAGTACTTC. It yields the protein CASSQDEAIPYEQYF.